Listed here are 2 T cell receptor beta chains from one sample, sequenced in a study of T cell repertoires in cytomegalovirus infection. MiXCR, run by TCRdb on the reads, gives a single entry per CDR3 protein. The sample lists about 480,000 distinct CDR3 sequences, about 33% occurring once. These receptors lack a known antigen. The input for sequencing was cultured PBMCs, taken from culture after CMV antigen stimulation. The receptors derive from a human donor in good health (CMV status not recorded). Some clones in this sample may be carry-over from other donors' samples.

The chain couples TRBV4-1 to TRBJ2-7, with TRBD2 as a possible D gene (6 bases). The CDR3 is made up of 14 amino acids. Germline V lookup: CDR1 MGHRA, CDR2 YSYEKL. Trimming cost V 1 base and J 5 bases, with 12 bases left between them. The chain's CDR3 is CASSQVEGGHEQYF. The CDR3 DNA reads TGCGCCAGCAGCCAAGTGGAGGGCGGACACGAGCAGTACTTC.

This clonotype was seen a few times. The chain joins TRBV12-3 or TRBV12-4 to TRBJ2-7; no definite D call. The CDR3 extends over 14 amino acids. V dropped 0 bases and J dropped 7 bases, with 13 bases sitting between them. The CDR3 DNA reads TGTGCCAGCAGTTTAGCAGTCAGGCCTTGGGAGCAGTACTTC. This gives the protein CASSLAVRPWEQYF.